This entry features one T cell receptor beta chain sequence. In its sample, this clonotype was seen many times. The target of this receptor is not known. No base qualities exist here, and no much larger clone lies one base off it. This specimen's time point label, interpreted: sample taken at primary tumor resection. Donors were around 71 patients with early-stage, untreated non-small cell lung cancer from the lung TRACERx cohort. Whole RNA extracted from tumor and nontumor lung tissue, or from cryopreserved PBMC samples, was used for TCR sequencing without cell sorting. A patient was chosen for TCR sequencing only when enough RNA was available from at least two tumor regions. This sample was taken from a study of spatial heterogeneity in lung cancer (dated 2019 in TCRdb). With respect to the entire study: Beta-chain transcripts were consistently detected in greater numbers than alpha-chain transcripts, which likely reflects a higher abundance of beta-chain transcripts. TCR repertoire features were related to nonsynonymous mutation counts determined by whole-exome sequencing of tumor tissue. The study quantitatively compared TCR alpha and beta repertoires across multiple tumor regions, matched nontumor lung and blood in non-small cell lung cancer. At surgery, some 220 tumor regions, 64 matched nontumor lung samples and about 56 PBMC samples were TCR-sequenced for both alpha and beta chains. In the raw uncorrected reads, each unique combination of TCR and UMI appeared more than ten times on average.

Libraries were constructed by 5' RACE. Sequencer: NextSeq 500. In the TCR library protocol, a unique molecular identifier was attached to each TCR cDNA molecule so that PCR and sequencing errors could be corrected. The paper's data handling went like this. TCR identification, UMI-based error correction and CDR3 extraction were performed with Decombinator tools. TCRs above a frequency of 2 per 1,000, corresponding to the top 1% of the tumor frequency distribution, were defined as expanded. Each repertoire was subsampled 100 times to 5,000 TCRs, after which Renyi diversity was computed with the R vegan package. CDR3 similarity networks were built from amino acid triplet string-kernel similarity, connecting CDR3s with pairwise similarity above 0.82. In TCRdb, the public reads were trimmed at Q25 with fastp and aligned with MiXCR, with productive beta chains retained. Merged by CDR3 protein, the rows form single entries marked with the most common genes and DNA. TCRdb's processing, not the authors' own work, is the source of the V and J calls. The sample table shows 40,000 or so distinct CDR3 sequences, and about 5% are seen once. Clones ranked in the top ten supply 25% to 30% of the sample.

The investigation overall reported the following: Ubiquitous expanded tumor TCRs showed up in blood more often at tumor resection than at routine follow-up. Additional single-cell paired TCR alpha and beta sequencing was considered necessary to confirm, at a functional level, the hypothesis that regional TCRs recognize regional mutations.

The germline V gene (reference sequence) supplies CDR1 DFQATT and CDR2 SNEGSKA. The CDR3, cysteine through phenylalanine, is 15 amino acids long. Only the CDR3 portion is preserved as DNA: 45 bases, with reading frame beginning at the first base. Deletion took 0 bases off V and 0 bases off J, with a span of 12 bases between the germline ends. The rearranged segments are TRBV20-1 and TRBJ2-7; a tentative D call is TRBD2 (5 bases match). Sequenced here: PBMCs, sampled at surgery. This receptor was taken from a female donor with early-stage non-small cell lung cancer. The DNA is TGCAGTGCTAGAGATGATACTAGGAGCTCCTACGAGCAGTACTTC. Translated, it gives CSARDDTRSSYEQYF.